These 9 T cell receptor beta chains were all obtained from the same sample, sequenced in a study of blood T cell repertoires in COVID-19. Sequencing used immunoSEQ multiplex PCR; TCRdb keeps in-frame clones, though not all of them. There are 70,000 to 85,000 clones in the sample; more than 70% occur only once, and 39% lies in the top ten. Source material: peripheral blood. The receptors were sampled from a man aged 80 or over with active or convalescent COVID-19.

The rearrangement joins TRBV3-1 (or the pseudogene TRBV3-2) to TRBJ1-4; no clear D. CDR3 length: 13 amino acids. The germline V gene has CDR1 LGHDT and CDR2 YNNKEL (reference sequence). Trimming took 3 bases from V and 5 from J, leaving 7 bases between them. CDR3 sequence reads: CASSHYGNEKLFF. Written as DNA, the CDR3 is TGTGCCAGCAGCCATTACGGGAATGAAAAACTGTTTTTT.

The V call is TRBV5-8, the J call TRBJ1-1, with 7 bases that match TRBD1. This CDR3 spans 15 amino acids. CDR1 is SGHTS and CDR2 is YDEGEE in the germline V gene. J lost 0 bases, V lost 3 bases, and 5 bases had no gene match. CDR3 nucleotide sequence: TGTGCCAGCAGCTCGCCGGGACAGCTGAACACTGAAGCTTTCTTT. Its protein product is CASSSPGQLNTEAFF.

The chain links TRBV7-2 to TRBJ1-2, with 7 positions matching TRBD1. The CDR3 is made up of 14 amino acids. Germline V lookup: CDR1 SGHTA, CDR2 FQGNSA. With 0 bases clipped from V and 4 bases from J, the junction kept 2 bases outside the gene matches. CDR3 sequence: CASSLARDSYGYTF. DNA for the CDR3: TGTGCCAGCAGCTTAGCCCGGGACAGCTATGGCTACACCTTC.

V usage is TRBV3-1 (or the pseudogene TRBV3-2) and J usage is TRBJ1-3; a possible D gene is TRBD1 (5 bases). From germline, CDR1 is LGHDT and CDR2 YNNKEL (reference sequence). Trimming cost V 4 bases and J 4 bases, with 8 bases left between them. The CDR3 is made up of 13 amino acids. CDR3: CASSPGGGNTIYF. CDR3 in DNA: TGTGCCAGCAGCCCGGGGGGAGGAAACACCATATATTTT.

This sequence joins TRBV11-2 and TRBJ1-1; tentatively, D is TRBD1 (5 bases). This CDR3 has 13 residues. Germline V CDR1 and CDR2: SGHAT, FQNNGV. Deletions cut 5 bases from V and 6 bases from J, with 13 bases between. CDR3 protein: CASSPTGLAEAFF. As DNA, the CDR3 is TGTGCCAGCAGCCCTACAGGTCTCGCTGAAGCTTTCTTT.

The rearrangement links TRBV19 to TRBJ2-7, with 11 nucleotides matching TRBD2. With 7 bases clipped from V and 2 bases from J, the junction kept 16 bases outside the gene matches. The CDR3 loop spans 18 amino acids. Looked up from germline, CDR1 is LNHDA and CDR2 is SQIVND (reference sequence). The CDR3, as DNA: TGTGCCAGTACCCTTAGCGGGAGGGCCCATCAGTTCCCCTACGAGCAGTACTTC. Translating gives CASTLSGRAHQFPYEQYF.

This chain joins TRBV27 and TRBJ2-1, with TRBD1 matching over 9 bases. V dropped 7 bases and J dropped 2; count of bases not matched to a gene: 9. The CDR3 runs 16 residues. CDR1 is MNHEY and CDR2 is SMNVEV in the germline V gene (reference sequence). CDR3 bases: TGTGCCAGCAAACGGCTGGGGACAGGGACCTACAATGAGCAGTTCTTC. Translation gives CASKRLGTGTYNEQFF.

The sample holds a few counts of this clone. The chain is built from TRBV5-1 and TRBJ2-7, with D possibly matching TRBD1 (6 bases). The length of the CDR3 is 13 residues. Trimming took off 4 bases at V and 3 bases at J, with 11 bases between the two ends. Per the germline V gene, CDR1 is SGHRS and CDR2 is YFSETQ. CDR3 nucleotides: TGCGCCAGCAGCACGGACAGAAGCTACGAGCAGTACTTC. It yields the protein CASSTDRSYEQYF.

The genes are TRBV7-3 and TRBJ2-1, with 7 bases lining up with TRBD1. Trimming at V came to 4 bases and at J to 4 bases, leaving 1 base not matched to a gene. Germline lookup yields CDR1 SGHTA and CDR2 FQGTGA. This CDR3 spans 13 amino acids. For the CDR3, the DNA is TGTGCCAGCAGCTCGACAGGGTACAATGAGCAGTTCTTC. It yields the protein CASSSTGYNEQFF.